This is a list of T cell receptor beta chains from one sample in a study of T cell repertoires in cytomegalovirus infection. For these receptors, no antigen is known. Using its own MiXCR run on the reads, TCRdb lists one record per CDR3 protein. The sample holds approximately 730,000 distinct CDR3 sequences, around 35% seen once. The input for sequencing was cultured PBMCs, taken from culture after CMV antigen stimulation. These receptors came from a human donor in good health (CMV status not recorded). Some clones in this sample may be carry-over from other donors' samples. Both conserved end residues are part of each CDR3. Each record gives: D gene, J gene, V gene, clone size, CDR3 protein, CDR3 DNA. D genes are given only for firm matches. A clone size is listed for some rows: how often the clone was seen (once, few, many), or a class if it is expanded.

-,TRBJ2-7,TRBV20-1,-,CSARDYRPYEQYF,TGCAGTGCTAGAGACTACCGACCCTACGAGCAGTACTTC
-,TRBJ1-5,TRBV2,-,CASSVRFTHQPQHF,TGTGCCAGCAGTGTGAGATTCACTCATCAGCCCCAGCATTTT
-,TRBJ2-2,TRBV7-2,many,CASSFTPGPGELFF,TGTGCCAGCAGCTTCACCCCAGGGCCCGGGGAGCTGTTTTTT
-,TRBJ1-2,TRBV7-2,few,CASSLVGGGAYYGYTF,TGTGCCAGCAGCTTAGTTGGCGGGGGCGCGTACTATGGCTACACCTTC
TRBD2,TRBJ2-3,TRBV11-3,once,CASSRRGGGASTDTQYF,TGTGCCAGCAGCCGTCGCGGCGGGGGGGCTAGCACAGATACGCAGTATTTT
TRBD1,TRBJ2-1,TRBV3-1,few,CASSFAGTADSEQFF,TGTGCCAGCTCTTTCGCCGGGACAGCTGACAGTGAGCAGTTCTTC
TRBD1,TRBJ2-7,TRBV28,-,CASTPYLFGTGSHEQYF,TGTGCCAGCACCCCATATTTGTTTGGGACAGGGTCCCACGAGCAGTACTTC
TRBD2,TRBJ2-3,TRBV7-2,many,CASSLTSGVDTQYF,TGTGCCAGCAGCCTGACTAGCGGGGTGGATACGCAGTATTTT
-,TRBJ2-7,TRBV20-1,few,CSAGLRNEQYF,TGCAGTGCTGGACTTAGGAACGAGCAGTACTTC
-,TRBJ1-3,TRBV20-1,-,CSARPPSWIGNTIYF,TGCAGTGCTAGACCCCCCTCCTGGATTGGAAACACCATATATTTT
TRBD1,TRBJ1-1,TRBV18,-,CASSPGQELNTEAFF,TGTGCCAGCTCACCCGGACAGGAATTGAACACTGAAGCTTTCTTT
-,TRBJ1-5,TRBV4-2,few,CASSQDSRQPQHF,TGTGCCAGCAGCCAAGATTCCAGACAGCCCCAGCATTTT
-,TRBJ2-7,TRBV7-9,few,CASSLSGRGSYEQYF,TGTGCCAGCAGCTTATCGGGCAGAGGGTCCTACGAGCAGTACTTC
TRBD1,TRBJ2-2,TRBV7-9,few,CASSLPRQGANTGELFF,TGTGCCAGCAGCTTACCCCGACAGGGGGCAAACACCGGGGAGCTGTTTTTT
-,TRBJ2-3,TRBV11-2,many,CASSYGGTDTQYF,TGTGCCAGCAGCTACGGGGGCACAGATACGCAGTATTTT
-,TRBJ1-1,TRBV7-2,many,CASSLADKYTEAFF,TGTGCCAGCAGCTTAGCGGACAAGTACACTGAAGCTTTCTTT
-,TRBJ2-1,TRBV28,-,CASSSASAVEQFF,TGTGCCAGCAGCTCAGCTAGCGCTGTTGAGCAGTTCTTC
TRBD1,TRBJ2-7,TRBV6-5,-,CASRPPGQGYEQYF,TGTGCCAGCAGGCCGCCGGGACAGGGGTACGAGCAGTACTTC
-,TRBJ1-2,TRBV7-2,few,CASSQTGPGGYTF,TGTGCCAGCAGCCAGACAGGTCCTGGGGGCTACACCTTC
-,TRBJ2-3,TRBV5-4,-,CASSSPGVGDTQYF,TGTGCCAGCAGTTCACCAGGGGTAGGAGATACGCAGTATTTT
-,TRBJ2-7,TRBV7-3,-,CASSSVGGDEQYF,TGTGCCAGCAGCTCAGTGGGCGGCGACGAGCAGTACTTC
-,TRBJ2-3,TRBV7-2,many,CASRPSRGGADTQYF,TGTGCCAGCAGACCTAGTAGGGGGGGCGCAGATACGCAGTATTTT
-,TRBJ2-7,TRBV6-6,-,CASSYAGHLYEQYF,TGTGCCAGCAGTTACGCGGGACACCTCTACGAGCAGTACTTC
TRBD1,TRBJ2-1,TRBV11-3,few,CASSLTGTGENEQFF,TGTGCCAGCAGCTTGACCGGGACAGGGGAAAATGAGCAGTTCTTC
TRBD1,TRBJ2-1,TRBV6-4,few,CASSVHGTGGDEQFF,TGTGCCAGCAGCGTTCACGGGACAGGTGGGGATGAGCAGTTCTTC
-,TRBJ2-1,TRBV20-1,few,CSARDPIYNEQFF,TGCAGTGCTAGAGATCCGATCTACAATGAGCAGTTCTTC
-,TRBJ2-7,TRBV12-3/TRBV12-4,-,CASAQLREQYF,TGTGCCAGCGCCCAACTCCGCGAGCAGTACTTC
-,TRBJ2-1,TRBV6-1,few,CASTPLYNEQFF,TGTGCCAGCACCCCCTTATACAATGAGCAGTTCTTC